The 31 T cell receptor beta chains below come from one sample, sequenced in a study of T cells in Graves' hyperthyroidism and ophthalmopathy. TCR beta CDR3 regions were amplified from RNA. The TCR CDR3 was amplified in a first-round RT-PCR using the HTBI primer set. TCRdb ran MiXCR on the multiplex PCR reads and lists one entry per CDR3 protein. This repertoire shows roughly 170,000 distinct CDR3 sequences, 9.4% found once; its top ten account for approximately 24%. Material for sequencing was blood. These receptors all come from a woman aged 18-29 years with Graves' hyperthyroidism that later progressed to Graves' ophthalmopathy.

There are many counts of this clonotype. The chain joins TRBV20-1 to TRBJ2-7, with D possibly matching TRBD2 (7 bases). The CDR3 sequence is 15 residues long. Trimming stripped 1 base from V and 7 bases from J, with 20 bases between. CDR1 is DFQATT and CDR2 is SNEGSKA in the germline V gene (reference sequence). CDR3 nucleotides: TGCAGTGCTAGAGGGGGGCGGGGGTACTCTAAGGAGCAGTACTTC. Translated: CSARGGRGYSKEQYF.

This clonotype was detected ten times or more. The gene calls are TRBV7-3 and TRBJ2-1; 7 bases agree with TRBD2. The CDR3 has 17 amino acids. Losses at the gene ends were 0 bases for V and 0 bases for J; bases not matched to a gene: 5. Germline V gene sequence: CDR1 SGHTA, CDR2 FQGTGA. DNA of the CDR3: TGTGCCAGCAGCTTAACGGTGCGGGGGAGCTCCTACAATGAGCAGTTCTTC. Protein: CASSLTVRGSSYNEQFF.

This clonotype appeared many times. This chain joins TRBV6-5 and TRBJ1-1; no clear D. Germline assignment: CDR1 MNHEY and CDR2 SVGAGI. V was clipped by 1 base and J by 2 bases, with 5 bases between them. This CDR3 contains 13 residues. The CDR3: CASSYLVNTEAFF. The DNA of the CDR3 is TGTGCCAGCAGTTACTTGGTTAACACTGAAGCTTTCTTT.

This sequence joins TRBV5-6 and TRBJ1-5; D might be TRBD1 (6 bases). Deletions cut 4 bases from V and 3 bases from J, with 20 bases between. CDR1 and CDR2 from the germline V gene are SGHDT and YYEEEE. The CDR3 is 17 residues long. The CDR3 protein is CASSSGMGATFNQPQHF. CDR3 in DNA: TGTGCCAGCAGCAGTGGGATGGGGGCCACATTCAATCAGCCCCAGCATTTT. The complete variable domain, with remaining parts taken from reference TRBV5-6 and TRBJ1-5, reads DAGVTQSPTHLIKTRGQQVTLRCSPKSGHDTVSWYQQALGQGPQFIFQYYEEEERQRGNFPDRFSGHQFPNYSSELNVNALLLGDSALYLCASSSGMGATFNQPQHFGDGTRLSIL.

This clonotype was seen at least ten times. V and J are TRBV4-1 and TRBJ1-1; a weak D match, TRBD1 (5 bases). Deletions cut 4 bases from V and 2 bases from J, with 11 bases between. This CDR3 spans 14 amino acids. Looked up from germline, CDR1 is MGHRA and CDR2 is YSYEKL. Here the CDR3 DNA reads TGCGCCAGCAGCCTACGGGGGATTAACACTGAAGCTTTCTTT. It specifies CASSLRGINTEAFF.

In its sample, this clonotype was seen many times. The V call is TRBV20-1, the J call TRBJ2-5, with TRBD1 matching over 7 bases. Germline CDR1 reads DFQATT; CDR2 reads SNEGSKA (reference sequence). J was trimmed by 1 base and V by 0 bases; bases with no gene match: 2. There are 14 residues in the CDR3. Here the CDR3 reads CSARDPGGQETQYF. CDR3 nucleotides: TGCAGTGCTAGAGATCCAGGGGGCCAAGAGACCCAGTACTTC.

This clonotype appeared many times. The gene calls are TRBV7-3 and TRBJ2-5; D assignment may be TRBD1 or TRBD2 (6 bases each). The CDR3 loop spans 14 amino acids. Per germline, CDR1 SGHTA and CDR2 FQGTGA. V was shortened by 2 bases and J by 5 bases, with 12 bases between the two germline ends. As DNA, the CDR3 is TGTGCCAGCAGCTTATTCGGGGGCCTGGAGACCCAGTACTTC. Amino acids: CASSLFGGLETQYF. The complete variable domain, with remaining parts taken from reference TRBV7-3 and TRBJ2-5, reads GAGVSQTPSNKVTEKGKYVELRCDPISGHTALYWYRQSLGQGPEFLIYFQGTGAADDSGLPNDRFFAVRPEGSVSTLKIQRTERGDSAVYLCASSLFGGLETQYFGPGTRLLVL.

There are many counts of this clonotype. The gene calls are TRBV2 and TRBJ2-5; D is ambiguous. The germline gives CDR1 SNHLY, CDR2 FYNNEI. Between the trimmed V and J ends, which lost 2 bases and 1 base, there was a span of 17 bases. The CDR3 covers 17 residues. CDR3: CASSEIVGLGGQETQYF. In DNA form, the CDR3 reads TGTGCCAGCAGTGAAATCGTTGGGTTGGGTGGCCAAGAGACCCAGTACTTC.

This clonotype was recorded at least ten times. The chain carries TRBV27 and TRBJ1-2; TRBD1 agrees at 7 bases. The CDR3 covers 14 residues. Germline CDR1 is MNHEY and CDR2 is SMNVEV (reference sequence). V was clipped by 5 bases and J by 2 bases; unmatched bases: 5. The CDR3 DNA sequence: TGTGCCAGCAGTCACCCGGGACAGAACTATGGCTACACCTTC. Its protein is CASSHPGQNYGYTF.

This clonotype was seen repeatedly, ten times or more. The gene calls are TRBV7-6 and TRBJ2-5; 13 nucleotides match TRBD2. The J segment lost 4 bases and the V segment lost 5 bases, leaving 4 bases of the junction unmatched. The CDR3 length is 15 residues. Germline V CDR1 and CDR2: SGHVS, FNYEAQ. The CDR3 is CASSAGLAGRETQYF. DNA for the CDR3: TGTGCCAGCAGCGCGGGACTAGCGGGAAGAGAGACCCAGTACTTC.

In this sample, this clonotype turned up many times. The genes are TRBV20-1 and TRBJ2-5, with D perhaps TRBD2 (6 bases). V shed 6 bases and J shed 1 base, with 18 bases lying between them. Germline loops: CDR1 DFQATT, CDR2 SNEGSKA (reference sequence). The CDR3 is made up of 15 amino acids. CDR3 DNA sequence: TGCAGTGCCGCGAGGCGGGACGGGGGCCAAGAGACCCAGTACTTC. Its translation is CSAARRDGGQETQYF.

In this sample, this clonotype turned up once. The rearrangement links TRBV6-4 to TRBJ2-1; D is undetermined. V gave up 3 bases and J gave up 2 bases, with 11 bases separating them. This CDR3 region has 15 residues. Germline V gene data show CDR1 as MRHNA and CDR2 as SNTAGT. CDR3 sequence reads: CASSELSGTYNEQFF. DNA of the CDR3: TGTGCCAGCAGTGAATTAAGTGGGACCTACAATGAGCAGTTCTTC.

This clonotype has just a few counts. This sequence joins TRBV6-2 or TRBV6-3 and TRBJ1-6; D is undetermined. Trimming removed 5 bases from V and 4 bases from J, with 12 bases in between. CDR1 is MNHEY, CDR2 SVGEGT, per germline. The CDR3 has 15 residues. This CDR3 reads CASSRGNRYNSPLHF. CDR3 DNA sequence: TGTGCCAGCAGTCGAGGGAACCGTTATAATTCACCCCTCCACTTT.

This clonotype was found many times. The chain uses TRBV6-5 and TRBJ1-2, with 8 bases fitting TRBD1. CDR1 and CDR2 from the germline V gene are MNHEY and SVGAGI. The CDR3 runs to 16 residues. Germline trimming cut 2 bases from V and 8 bases from J; bases unmatched to any gene: 13. The CDR3 loop reads CASSYDKNGQGWGYTF. The CDR3 region has the DNA TGTGCCAGCAGTTACGATAAGAATGGACAGGGTTGGGGCTACACCTTC.

There are many counts of this clonotype. V is TRBV12-3 or TRBV12-4 and J is TRBJ1-6, with TRBD1 as a possible D gene (5 bases). Trimming took 5 bases from V and 6 from J, leaving 17 bases between them. There are 16 residues in the CDR3. The CDR3 is CASSPPGYSVNSPLHF. In nucleotides, the CDR3 is TGTGCCAGCAGTCCGCCAGGGTATTCGGTTAATTCACCCCTCCACTTT.

At least ten counts were recorded for this clonotype. The chain combines TRBV20-1 with TRBJ2-7; TRBD2 matches at 8 bases. V lost 0 bases and J lost 3; bases outside the gene matches: 4. The length of the CDR3 is 14 residues. Germline CDR1 and CDR2: DFQATT and SNEGSKA (reference sequence). The CDR3 sequence: CSARDQRESYEQYF. CDR3 coding DNA: TGCAGTGCTAGAGACCAGCGGGAGAGCTACGAGCAGTACTTC.

To note about this clonotype: A read error is possible here, since a much larger clone lies one base away. The rearrangement joins TRBV14 to TRBJ2-3; 10 nucleotides match TRBD2. The CDR3 spans 14 residues. Germline V gene sequence: CDR1 SGHDN, CDR2 FVKESK. With 4 bases clipped from V and 4 bases from J, the junction kept 2 bases outside the gene matches. The CDR3 loop reads CASSPSGGPDTQYF. CDR3 DNA: TGTGCCAGCAGCCCTAGCGGGGGCCCAGATACGCAGTATTTT.

V gene TRBV20-1 combines with J gene TRBJ2-5; D is perhaps TRBD2 (7 bases). V was shortened by 1 base and J by 1 base, with 13 bases between the two germline ends. CDR3 length: 15 residues. Germline assignment: CDR1 DFQATT and CDR2 SNEGSKA (reference sequence). The CDR3 protein is CSARVGGGPQETQYF. The DNA for the CDR3 is TGCAGTGCTAGAGTTGGGGGGGGCCCCCAAGAGACCCAGTACTTC.

The rearrangement links TRBV3-1 to TRBJ2-2; tentatively, D is TRBD2 (5 bases). This CDR3 contains 15 residues. The V gene's germline CDR1 is LGHDT and CDR2 YNNKEL (reference sequence). The ends were cut back, 3 bases at V and 5 bases at J, with 13 bases in the middle. Here the CDR3 reads CASSQLAVSTGELFF. Here the CDR3 DNA reads TGTGCCAGCAGCCAGCTAGCAGTGTCAACCGGGGAGCTGTTTTTT.

This clonotype appeared many times. The rearrangement uses TRBV5-6 and TRBJ2-1; TRBD2 matches at 12 bases. The CDR3 sequence is 15 residues long. V was clipped by 6 bases and J by 5 bases; unmatched bases: 6. Germline V gene sequence: CDR1 SGHDT, CDR2 YYEEEE. CDR3 nucleotide sequence: TGTGCCAGCACCACACTAGCGGGAGGTGACAATGAGCAGTTCTTC. Its translation is CASTTLAGGDNEQFF.

Notes on this clonotype: This may come from a read error, since a much larger clone is one base off. The J gene is TRBJ1-1, the V gene TRBV3-1; no firm D call. This CDR3 has 17 residues. The germline gives CDR1 LGHDT, CDR2 YNNKEL (reference sequence). The V end lost 1 base, the J end lost 0 bases, and 15 bases lay between the germline ends. Here the CDR3 reads CASSQGADGEMNTEAFF. DNA of the CDR3: TGTGCCAGCAGCCAAGGGGCGGACGGGGAAATGAACACTGAAGCTTTCTTT.

In its sample, this clonotype was seen many times. The chain is built from TRBV2 and TRBJ2-1, with D perhaps matching TRBD2 (6 bases). Per germline, CDR1 SNHLY and CDR2 FYNNEI. Trimming removed 4 bases at V and 5 bases at J, with 27 bases between. This CDR3 comprises 19 residues. The CDR3: CASSARSGYLAPIDNEQFF. In DNA, the CDR3 is TGTGCCAGCAGTGCTAGAAGCGGGTACTTAGCTCCTATCGACAATGAGCAGTTCTTC.

This clonotype was seen at least ten times. The genes are TRBV28 and TRBJ1-5; D ambiguous. This CDR3 spans 14 amino acids. Trimming removed 6 bases at V and 4 bases at J, with 13 bases between. Germline values: CDR1 MDHEN, CDR2 SYDVKM. CDR3 sequence reads: CASRLAGRNQPQHF. The DNA of the CDR3 is TGTGCCAGCAGACTCGCGGGGAGAAATCAGCCCCAGCATTTT.

This clonotype came up many times. The chain has TRBV5-6 and TRBJ2-1; tentatively, D is TRBD2 (5 bases). Germline V gene lookup returns CDR1 SGHDT and CDR2 YYEEEE. The V end lost 4 bases, the J end lost 6 bases, and 11 bases lay between the germline ends. This CDR3 is built from 13 residues. The CDR3 DNA is TGTGCCAGCAGCCAGGTCGGGGTCAATGAGCAGTTCTTC. It yields the protein CASSQVGVNEQFF.

This clonotype was observed many times. V usage is TRBV7-8 and J usage is TRBJ1-5; the D is unclear. The CDR3 has 15 residues. V lost 0 bases and J 5 bases, leaving 11 bases between the germline ends. The V gene's germline CDR1 is SGHVS and CDR2 FQNEAQ. The CDR3 sequence: CASSLAGNGDQPQHF. As DNA, the CDR3 is TGTGCCAGCAGCTTAGCAGGGAATGGGGATCAGCCCCAGCATTTT.

The table lists this clonotype with many counts. This chain joins TRBV5-1 and TRBJ2-1, with 7 positions matching TRBD2. This CDR3 region has 15 residues. V was clipped by 4 bases and J by 6 bases; unmatched bases: 10. Per germline, CDR1 SGHRS and CDR2 YFSETQ. CDR3 loop: CASSLTGGSGNEQFF. The CDR3 DNA follows: TGCGCCAGCAGCCTAACGGGAGGTTCTGGCAATGAGCAGTTCTTC.

J is TRBJ2-3 and V is TRBV9, with 9 bases identical to TRBD2. CDR1 and CDR2 from the germline V gene are SGDLS and YYNGEE. The CDR3 spans 17 residues. V dropped 1 base and J dropped 1; count of bases not matched to a gene: 7. CDR3 DNA: TGTGCCAGCAGCGTAACAATCCAGCGGGGGGGCACAGATACGCAGTATTTT. As protein: CASSVTIQRGGTDTQYF.

The chain has TRBV19 and TRBJ2-6; D might be TRBD1 or TRBD2, each matching 5 bases. V lost 1 base to trimming and J lost 1 base, with 20 bases between them. Germline assignment: CDR1 LNHDA and CDR2 SQIVND (reference sequence). CDR3 size: 20 residues. This CDR3 is CASSIGRGARGVSGANVLTF. The CDR3 DNA follows: TGTGCCAGTAGTATAGGACGAGGGGCTAGGGGAGTATCTGGGGCCAACGTCCTGACTTTC.

This clonotype occurred many times. The V and J genes are TRBV7-9 and TRBJ1-1; possibly TRBD1 for D (5 bases). Germline V CDR1 and CDR2: SEHNR, FQNEAQ (reference sequence). CDR3 size: 13 residues. V dropped 4 bases and J dropped 6 bases, with 12 bases sitting between them. This CDR3 reads CASSWGFNPEAFF. The DNA of the CDR3 is TGTGCCAGCAGCTGGGGGTTCAACCCTGAAGCTTTCTTT.

This clonotype occurred many times. The CDR3 loop is CASSLGGGDYGYTF. The CDR3 region has the DNA TGTGCCAGCAGTTTAGGTGGGGGGGATTATGGCTACACCTTC. The gene calls are TRBV12-3 or TRBV12-4 and TRBJ1-2, with D perhaps matching TRBD1 (5 bases). V lost 1 base, J lost 5 bases, and 11 bases lay in between. This CDR3 comprises 14 residues.

This clonotype occurred many times. The chain joins TRBV5-6 to TRBJ1-2, with 7 positions matching TRBD1. From germline, CDR1 is SGHDT and CDR2 YYEEEE. The CDR3 totals 18 residues. The V gene end was trimmed by 3 bases and the J gene end by 0 bases; junction bases not matched to a gene: 14. The CDR3 sequence: CASSSTGRSEPANYGYTF. CDR3 DNA: TGTGCCAGCAGCTCGACAGGGAGGTCCGAGCCAGCTAACTATGGCTACACCTTC.